The clone carrying this T cell receptor (beta chain) was found many times. This entry is derived from a study of breast tumors, draining lymph nodes, adjacent tissues. Samples came from axillary lymph nodes draining the breast cancer. One entry per CDR3 protein results from TCRdb running MiXCR on the multiplex PCR reads. This sample carries under 350,000 distinct CDR3 sequences, around 30% of them seen once, and the ten largest clones take 0.85% to 1.2%. V was clipped by 4 bases and J by 3 bases; unmatched bases: 8. This CDR3 has 16 amino acids. The chain recombines TRBV12-3 or TRBV12-4 with TRBJ2-5, with TRBD2 identical over 10 bases. Sequencing was done on a sample of axillary lymph node tissue. The receptor's source is a female donor with breast cancer. Some clones in this sample may be carry-over from other donors' samples. CDR3 loop: CASSSILAGPEETQYF. For the CDR3, the DNA is TGTGCCAGCAGTTCCATACTAGCGGGACCCGAAGAGACCCAGTACTTC.